Here is one TCR beta chain with its context. There is no known antigen for this receptor. Nothing much larger sits one base from this clone, and base qualities are not available. The data derive from a study of beta chain features in type 1 diabetes (dated by TCRdb to 2016 to 2019). With regard to the full study: Mean age, gender distribution, total cell number and subset yield did not differ between patients and healthy donors. Naive and central memory subsets were obtained from all 30 or so donors, but regulatory and stem cell-like memory subsets were isolated from only 8 patients and roughly eight healthy donors. In the study, recently diagnosed type 1 diabetes patients and matched healthy donors were compared on the TCRB repertoires of their sorted circulating CD4+ T cell subsets. A total of roughly 98,000,000 sorted cells were examined across all samples, and RNA yield correlated strongly with the number of cells per subset.

The entire amount of isolated RNA was reverse transcribed using the High Capacity cDNA Reverse Transcription Kit, so the sequenced TCRB transcripts were expressed ones. Deep immunoSEQ sequencing was applied to naive, central memory and regulatory T cell samples, giving an average of about 3.57 million total reads per sample. After sorted cells were lysed in RLT buffer, RNA was extracted with DNase-treated RNeasy Micro or Mini kits, with the choice depending on cell number. To prevent cross-contamination, every cell subset was processed on its own, while patient and healthy donor samples were processed together. TCRB sequences were amplified from cDNA with the immunoSEQ multiplex PCR, producing 87-bp fragments spanning the CDR3 region. The amplicons were sequenced using the Illumina HiSeq platform. The study's processing was this. Synthetic template baselines were used to correct PCR bias computationally, reads within Hamming distance 2 were collapsed, and singletons that could not be merged were discarded. Reads were aligned against IMGT so that V, D and J genes, CDR3 length and insertions or deletions at six rearrangement sites could be assigned. Clonotype counts were normalized to sorted cell number within each subset before computing true diversity and Gini coefficients with the tcR R package. Repertoire sharing was quantified using the overlap coefficient calculated on TCRB nucleotide sequences. The table was pulled from immuneACCESS by TCRdb, which kept in-frame rearrangements only. Such tables lose some clones; where checked, under half of the loss comes from unresolved V genes, and the rest has no known cause. V, J and clone size are taken as reported in that table, and D and trimming were inferred from the DNA itself. Counted in this sample were about 180,000 clones; approximately 13% of them appeared once. The ten largest clonotypes hold 0.62% of the sample.

Each donor gave one peripheral blood draw, averaging roughly 120 mL, which was collected into heparinised tubes. Naive, central memory, regulatory and stem cell-like memory CD4+ T cells were sorted on a BD FACSAria II using a panel including CD45RO, CCR7, CD25, CD127, CD95 and CD27. All sorted populations exceeded 95% purity. PBMCs were separated immediately by Lymphoprep density gradient centrifugation and were stained directly, without being cultured. Samples were stained and sorted in pairs, with one healthy donor and one patient per experiment, so that batch effects were minimized. Broad study findings and their caveats: Naive, central memory and regulatory TCRB repertoires appeared more similar among patients than among healthy donors. Patients with type 1 diabetes made fewer insertions and deleted more nucleotides at VDJ recombination sites, implying thymic rearrangement abnormalities. A moderate but significant shortening of TCRB CDR3 length was observed in type 1 diabetes patients in all four CD4+ subsets. Shorter templates might be favored by PCR, yet because patient and control samples were amplified and corrected together, any such skew would affect both groups equally. Because small numbers of individuals were included in the HLA sub-analyses, any influence of HLA type on TCRB rearrangement was left unresolved. Because cDNA was sequenced instead of genomic DNA, activated cells with high expression could be over-represented, although the groups did not differ in activation or CD3 levels.

CDR1 and CDR2, looked up from the germline V gene, are SGHDT and YYEEEE. Deletion took 2 bases off V and 3 bases off J, with a span of 9 bases between the germline ends. Spanning cysteine to phenylalanine, the CDR3 consists of 14 amino acids. The CDR3 DNA has 42 bases and is translated from base 1. This TCR was sampled from a woman aged 18-29 years in good health. This receptor chain uses TRBV5-6 and TRBJ2-1; possibly the D gene is TRBD1, per 6 matching bases. The sample taken for sequencing was central memory CD4+ T cells from blood. CDR3 reads: CASSFTGLYNEQFF. The sequenced DNA: TGTGCCAGCAGCTTCACAGGGCTCTACAATGAGCAGTTCTTC.